Listed below are T cell receptor beta chains from one sample, sequenced in a study of T cell responses to AZD1222 COVID-19 vaccine. The assay was immunoSEQ multiplex PCR, and TCRdb's table has in-frame clones only and misses some. This sample has 150,000 to 200,000 clones, with approximately 92% found just once. The sample in question was peripheral blood, obtained on day 0 of AZD1222 vaccination. These TCRs come from an adult in good health. Both conserved end residues are part of each CDR3. The D gene is left open where the match is weak. Clone size is not always given. Where it is, it says once, few, many or a class for expanded clones.

D: .; J: TRBJ2-1; V: TRBV27; size: .; CDR3: CASHRQGRTNEQFF; DNA: TGTGCCAGCCATCGGCAGGGAAGAACCAATGAGCAGTTCTTC
D: .; J: TRBJ2-5; V: TRBV7-2; size: .; CDR3: CASSLGGQRETQYF; DNA: TGTGCCAGCAGCTTAGGGGGGCAAAGAGAGACCCAGTACTTC
D: TRBD2; J: TRBJ2-1; V: TRBV4-3; size: .; CDR3: CASSSSGSYNEQFF; DNA: TGCGCCAGCAGTTCTAGCGGGAGTTACAATGAGCAGTTCTTC
D: .; J: TRBJ2-5; V: TRBV12-3/TRBV12-4; size: once; CDR3: CASSPTVETQYF; DNA: TGTGCCAGCAGCCCAACCGTAGAGACCCAGTACTTC
D: .; J: TRBJ1-1; V: TRBV15; size: .; CDR3: CATSRGAGVEAFF; DNA: TGTGCCACCAGCAGAGGCGCTGGTGTTGAAGCTTTCTTT
D: TRBD2; J: TRBJ2-1; V: TRBV6-1; size: .; CDR3: CASSDLAVNEQFF; DNA: TGTGCCAGCAGTGACCTAGCGGTCAATGAGCAGTTCTTC
D: TRBD2; J: TRBJ2-3; V: TRBV7-9; size: .; CDR3: CASSLRGAGGPLDTQYF; DNA: TGTGCCAGCAGCCTAAGAGGAGCGGGAGGGCCTTTAGATACGCAGTATTTT
D: TRBD1; J: TRBJ2-3; V: TRBV6-1; size: .; CDR3: CASSEQLRTGTLTDTQYF; DNA: TGTGCCAGCAGTGAACAATTAAGGACAGGTACCCTCACAGATACGCAGTATTTT
D: TRBD1; J: TRBJ1-5; V: TRBV2; size: .; CDR3: CASRARGDRAVLSNQPQHF; DNA: TGTGCCAGTAGGGCGCGCGGGGACAGAGCCGTCCTTAGCAATCAGCCCCAGCATTTT
D: .; J: TRBJ2-5; V: TRBV7-9; size: .; CDR3: CASSLQGRETQYF; DNA: TGTGCCAGCAGCTTGCAGGGGCGTGAGACCCAGTACTTC
D: .; J: TRBJ1-4; V: TRBV19; size: .; CDR3: CASNRGLEKLFF; DNA: TGTGCCAGTAACCGAGGCCTTGAAAAACTGTTTTTT
D: TRBD1; J: TRBJ1-2; V: TRBV19; size: .; CDR3: CASRIRDRVYGYTF; DNA: TGTGCCAGTAGGATCCGGGACAGGGTCTATGGCTACACCTTC
D: TRBD1; J: TRBJ1-1; V: TRBV6-1; size: .; CDR3: CASSEGQGSTEAFF; DNA: TGTGCCAGCAGTGAGGGACAGGGGTCAACTGAAGCTTTCTTT
D: .; J: TRBJ1-1; V: TRBV5-5; size: .; CDR3: CASSPQGWTEAFF; DNA: TGTGCCAGCAGTCCACAGGGATGGACTGAAGCTTTCTTT
D: TRBD1; J: TRBJ1-3; V: TRBV27; size: once; CDR3: CASRQGLGNTIYF; DNA: TGTGCCAGTAGACAGGGGTTGGGAAACACCATATATTTT
D: .; J: TRBJ2-3; V: TRBV20-1; size: .; CDR3: CSASLRWAGVADTQYF; DNA: TGCAGTGCTAGTTTGAGGTGGGCAGGGGTGGCAGATACGCAGTATTTT
D: TRBD2; J: TRBJ2-1; V: TRBV14; size: .; CDR3: CASSQVAGRGFF; DNA: TGTGCCAGCAGCCAAGTAGCGGGAAGGGGGTTCTTC
D: .; J: TRBJ1-2; V: TRBV6-2/TRBV6-3; size: .; CDR3: CASSFGHAASGYTF; DNA: TGTGCCAGCAGTTTCGGACACGCAGCGTCTGGCTACACCTTC
D: .; J: TRBJ1-4; V: TRBV9; size: few; CDR3: CASSVGGATNEKLFF; DNA: TGTGCCAGCAGCGTAGGAGGGGCGACTAATGAAAAACTGTTTTTT
D: TRBD1; J: TRBJ1-1; V: TRBV5-1; size: .; CDR3: CASSRQGARGTEAFF; DNA: TGCGCCAGCAGCCGACAGGGGGCGAGGGGCACTGAAGCTTTCTTT
D: .; J: TRBJ2-7; V: TRBV5-5; size: .; CDR3: CASSFYDDSYEQYF; DNA: TGTGCCAGCAGCTTCTACGACGACTCCTACGAGCAGTACTTC
D: .; J: TRBJ2-7; V: TRBV9; size: .; CDR3: CASSPRGGGDYEQYF; DNA: TGTGCCAGCAGCCCCCGGGGAGGGGGTGACTACGAGCAGTACTTC